Below are 32 T cell receptor beta chains sequenced from a single sample in a study of blood T cells in healthy people across ages. PCR was performed a second time for roughly 7 to 11 cycles using a sample-barcoded 5' primer and a J-beta primer mix. TCRdb reprocessed the 5' RACE reads with MiXCR, giving one entry per CDR3 protein. Here the sample spans 920,000 or so distinct CDR3 sequences, 40% to 45% being singletons. Sequenced input: blood. Receptors originate from a woman aged 60-75 years in good health.

This rearrangement joins TRBV20-1 to TRBJ1-2; perhaps TRBD1 as D (6 bases). The CDR3 sequence is 12 residues long. CDR1 is DFQATT and CDR2 is SNEGSKA in the germline V gene (reference sequence). Trimming cost V 0 bases and J 8 bases, with 10 bases left between them. The CDR3 here is CSARDRGQGYTF. The CDR3 region has the DNA TGCAGTGCTAGAGATAGGGGACAAGGCTACACCTTC.

This clonotype was observed a single time. The chain couples TRBV3-1 to TRBJ2-5, with 7 bases that match TRBD1. The CDR3 extends over 15 amino acids. Germline trimming cut 0 bases from V and 11 bases from J; bases unmatched to any gene: 12. The germline V gene encodes CDR1 LGHDT and CDR2 YNNKEL (reference sequence). The CDR3 loop reads CASSQDRGIYNEQYF. The CDR3, as DNA: TGTGCCAGCAGCCAAGACAGGGGGATTTACAATGAGCAGTACTTC.

V is TRBV27 and J is TRBJ2-7, with TRBD1 identical over 8 bases. V dropped 6 bases and J dropped 0; count of bases not matched to a gene: 13. Germline lookup yields CDR1 MNHEY and CDR2 SMNVEV (reference sequence). This CDR3 spans 17 amino acids. CDR3 loop: CASSRQGNRQSSYEQYF. CDR3 nucleotides: TGTGCCAGCAGCAGACAGGGGAACCGACAGAGCTCCTACGAGCAGTACTTC.

The genes are TRBV27 and TRBJ2-5, with 7 bases lining up with TRBD1. J lost 0 bases, V lost 5 bases, and 12 bases had no gene match. The CDR3 totals 17 residues. The germline V gene has CDR1 MNHEY and CDR2 SMNVEV (reference sequence). In nucleotides, the CDR3 is TGTGCCAGCAGTCCAACAGACAGGGACCCGTACCAAGAGACCCAGTACTTC. Its protein is CASSPTDRDPYQETQYF.

The chain employs TRBV9 and TRBJ2-1; D ambiguous. This CDR3 has 13 amino acids. V lost 2 bases to trimming and J lost 4 bases, with 7 bases between them. Germline assignment: CDR1 SGDLS and CDR2 YYNGEE. The CDR3 DNA follows: TGTGCCAGCAGCGTCGACCAGTACAATGAGCAGTTCTTC. Translating gives CASSVDQYNEQFF.

This clonotype was found once. The chain employs TRBV30 and TRBJ2-7, with D maybe TRBD2 (6 bases). V lost 0 bases to trimming and J lost 7 bases, with 16 bases between them. The CDR3 consists of 14 residues. Per the germline V gene, CDR1 is GTSNPN and CDR2 is SVGIG (reference sequence). This CDR3 reads CAWSVRREVNEQYF. In DNA form, the CDR3 reads TGTGCCTGGAGTGTTCGCAGGGAGGTTAATGAGCAGTACTTC. Complete variable domain (other parts from reference TRBV30 and TRBJ2-7): SQTIHQWPATLVQPVGSPLSLECTVEGTSNPNLYWYRQAAGRGLQLLFYSVGIGQISSEVPQNLSASRPQDRQFILSSKKLLLSDSGFYLCAWSVRREVNEQYFGPGTRLTVT.

The chain recombines TRBV27 with TRBJ2-7, with D unresolved. From germline, CDR1 is MNHEY and CDR2 SMNVEV (reference sequence). The length of the CDR3 is 16 residues. With 2 bases removed from V and 0 bases from J, the gap between germline ends came to 14 bases. The CDR3 region is CASSLVRQPSSYEQYF. The CDR3 region has the DNA TGTGCCAGCAGTTTAGTGAGACAACCGAGCTCCTACGAGCAGTACTTC.

This clonotype was counted at least ten times. The CDR3, as DNA: TGTGCCAGCAGTAGACAGGGAAATAGCAATCAGCCCCAGCATTTT. Protein sequence: CASSRQGNSNQPQHF. The V gene is TRBV27, the J gene TRBJ1-5; 7 bases agree with TRBD1. V dropped 5 bases and J dropped 0; count of bases not matched to a gene: 4. Germline V CDR1 and CDR2: MNHEY, SMNVEV (reference sequence). The length of the CDR3 is 15 residues.

The chain is built from TRBV4-1 and TRBJ1-2, with TRBD1 matching over 8 bases. Germline V gene sequence: CDR1 MGHRA, CDR2 YSYEKL. CDR3 length: 15 amino acids. The V segment lost 1 base and the J segment 5 bases; nucleotides outside the gene matches: 6. DNA of the CDR3: TGCGCCAGCAGCCAAGCTCAGGGGGCTGGGTATGGCTACACCTTC. It yields the protein CASSQAQGAGYGYTF.

This chain joins TRBV2 and TRBJ2-1, with 8 positions matching TRBD1. Trimming removed 6 bases from V and 4 bases from J; junction bases left unmatched: 8. The CDR3 runs 15 residues. Germline V gene sequence: CDR1 SNHLY, CDR2 FYNNEI. CDR3 DNA: TGTGCCAGCAGCCTCGGACAGGGACAATACAATGAGCAGTTCTTC. Translating it yields CASSLGQGQYNEQFF.

The sample holds many counts of this clonotype. The chain recombines TRBV25-1 with TRBJ2-7, with a possible D match to TRBD2 (6 bases). Per germline, CDR1 MGHDK and CDR2 SYGVNS. Between the trimmed V and J ends, which lost 3 bases and 5 bases, there was a span of 14 bases. The CDR3 is made up of 14 amino acids. The CDR3 here is CASSEQGLGDEQYF. In DNA form, the CDR3 reads TGTGCCAGCAGTGAGCAGGGACTTGGGGACGAGCAGTACTTC.

V and J are TRBV7-3 and TRBJ2-5; D is uncertain. Germline lookup yields CDR1 SGHTA and CDR2 FQGTGA. Trimming removed 5 bases at V and 11 bases at J, with 21 bases between. The length of the CDR3 is 14 residues. The CDR3 sequence is CASSTLRIGAEQYF. The CDR3 region has the DNA TGTGCCAGCAGCACGCTAAGAATAGGTGCGGAGCAGTACTTC.

Of note for this clonotype: Its ends do not fully match the called genes, so a read error is possible. This chain joins TRBV5-1 and TRBJ1-1, with 10 nucleotides matching TRBD1. Germline assignment: CDR1 SGHRS and CDR2 YFSETQ. The length of the CDR3 is 17 residues. The CDR3 spells CASSWRTGGFLYTEAFF. CDR3 DNA: TGTGCCAGCAGCTGGAGGACAGGGGGGTTTTTGTACACTGAAGCTTTCTTT.

This clonotype was observed a few times. The chain links TRBV4-1 to TRBJ2-3; TRBD2 aligns across 11 bases. The germline V gene has CDR1 MGHRA and CDR2 YSYEKL. CDR3 length: 15 residues. With V trimmed by 6 bases and J by 6 bases, 8 bases remained unmatched. The CDR3 bases are TGCGCCAGCAGGACAACTAGCGGGAGAGCGGATACGCAGTATTTT. Amino acid sequence: CASRTTSGRADTQYF.

This clonotype showed up just a few times. The rearrangement joins TRBV5-1 to TRBJ2-1; 9 nucleotides match TRBD2. The CDR3 is 15 residues long. CDR1 is SGHRS and CDR2 is YFSETQ in the germline V gene. The trim removed 4 bases at V and 3 bases at J, leaving 5 bases unmatched. CDR3 nucleotides: TGCGCCAGCAGCCCGGGGACTAGCTTCTACAATGAGCAGTTCTTC. Translated: CASSPGTSFYNEQFF.

This clonotype has only a few counts. V gene TRBV7-6 combines with J gene TRBJ2-7; D ambiguous. Trimming took off 4 bases at V and 3 bases at J, with 19 bases between the two ends. Per the germline V gene, CDR1 is SGHVS and CDR2 is FNYEAQ. This CDR3 is 16 amino acids long. CDR3 region: CASSSRSGSFNYEQYF. CDR3 DNA: TGTGCCAGCAGCTCTCGTTCTGGATCCTTCAACTACGAGCAGTACTTC.

This clonotype has only a few counts. The chain recombines TRBV18 with TRBJ1-2; unclear D gene. The length of the CDR3 is 15 residues. Germline V gene lookup returns CDR1 KGHSH and CDR2 LQKENI. Trimming removed 3 bases from V and 4 bases from J, with 15 bases in between. CDR3 amino acids: CASSPLEEASYGYTF. The CDR3 DNA sequence: TGTGCCAGCTCACCCCTAGAGGAGGCCTCCTATGGCTACACCTTC.

The table lists this clonotype with a few counts. The V call is TRBV11-2, the J call TRBJ2-7, with TRBD1 as a possible D gene (5 bases). The CDR3 runs 13 residues. Germline values: CDR1 SGHAT, CDR2 FQNNGV. V lost 4 bases, J lost 3 bases, and 10 bases lay in between. The DNA of the CDR3 is TGTGCCAGCAGCTCCTCGGACATCTACGAGCAGTACTTC. The encoded protein is CASSSSDIYEQYF.

This sequence joins TRBV2 and TRBJ2-3, with 10 bases fitting TRBD2. CDR3 size: 17 residues. From germline, CDR1 is SNHLY and CDR2 FYNNEI. The V and J ends lost 0 bases and 4 bases, in that order; junction bases with no gene match: 7. The CDR3 DNA is TGTGCCAGCAGTGAAGCGAGAGCGGGAGGGTACTCAGATACGCAGTATTTT. It translates to CASSEARAGGYSDTQYF.

The chain links TRBV7-9 to TRBJ1-1; D is uncertain. V was shortened by 3 bases and J by 4 bases, with 15 bases between the two germline ends. Germline V gene sequence: CDR1 SEHNR, CDR2 FQNEAQ (reference sequence). The CDR3 has 15 amino acids. The CDR3 reads CASSFSPVIGTEAFF. The CDR3 region has the DNA TGTGCCAGCAGCTTTTCCCCGGTGATCGGCACTGAAGCTTTCTTT. The variable domain in full, completed from reference TRBV7-9 and TRBJ1-1, reads DTGVSQNPRHKITKRGQNVTFRCDPISEHNRLYWYRQTLGQGPEFLTYFQNEAQLEKSRLLSDRFSAERPKGSFSTLEIQRTEQGDSAMYLCASSFSPVIGTEAFFGQGTRLTVV.

Comments on this clonotype: A much larger clone lies one base from this, so it may be a read error. The DNA of the CDR3 is TGTGCCAGCAGCCCCCGGGACGGGGGCTACGAGCAGTACTTC. Its translation: CASSPRDGGYEQYF. V and J are TRBV12-3 or TRBV12-4 and TRBJ2-7; D is possibly TRBD2 (6 bases). This CDR3 is 14 amino acids long. V dropped 6 bases and J dropped 3 bases, with 15 bases sitting between them.

This sequence joins TRBV27 and TRBJ2-1; D call uncertain. The germline V and J ends were trimmed by 2 bases and 4 bases, with 12 bases remaining between them. Germline V CDR1 and CDR2: MNHEY, SMNVEV (reference sequence). CDR3 size: 15 residues. The CDR3 sequence: CASSLTRGRYNEQFF. The CDR3 DNA is TGTGCCAGCAGTTTAACCCGTGGACGGTACAATGAGCAGTTCTTC.

The chain recombines TRBV6-1 with TRBJ1-1; weak D call: TRBD1 (5 bases). The V gene lost 6 bases and the J gene lost 10 bases, with 24 bases spanning the gap. This CDR3 contains 15 residues. Germline V gene lookup returns CDR1 MNHNS and CDR2 SASEGT. The CDR3 DNA is TGTGCCAGCAGCGCCTCGTCCACTGGGACGGCGGGAGCTTTCTTT. Amino acid sequence: CASSASSTGTAGAFF.

This clonotype was recorded a few times. This rearrangement joins TRBV12-3 or TRBV12-4 to TRBJ2-7; TRBD2 agrees at 8 bases. V was pared by 2 bases and J by 3 bases, with 3 bases of the junction left unmatched. This CDR3 spans 14 amino acids. CDR3 loop: CASSLQSGSYEQYF. The CDR3 DNA reads as TGTGCCAGCAGTTTACAAAGCGGGAGCTACGAGCAGTACTTC.

This clonotype was seen a handful of times. The chain combines TRBV20-1 with TRBJ1-2, with D hard to call. The V end lost 0 bases, the J end lost 8 bases, and 4 bases lay between the germline ends. CDR3 length: 10 amino acids. Germline loops: CDR1 DFQATT, CDR2 SNEGSKA (reference sequence). The CDR3 protein is CSARDEGYTF. CDR3 DNA: TGCAGTGCTAGAGATGAGGGCTACACCTTC.

The gene calls are TRBV25-1 and TRBJ1-4; a weak D match, TRBD1 (5 bases). Germline CDR1 is MGHDK and CDR2 is SYGVNS. Trimming pared 3 bases from V and 7 bases from J, leaving 9 bases between. The CDR3 covers 13 residues. CDR3 DNA: TGTGCCAGCAGTGAGGGGCGGAGTGAAAAACTGTTTTTT. Translating gives CASSEGRSEKLFF.

The rearrangement uses TRBV25-1 and TRBJ2-3; the match to TRBD2 covers 12 bases. The CDR3 covers 15 residues. The trim removed 4 bases at V and 6 bases at J, leaving 5 bases unmatched. CDR1 is MGHDK, CDR2 SYGVNS, per germline. This CDR3 is CASSGLAGDMDTQYF. The DNA for the CDR3 is TGTGCCAGCAGTGGACTAGCGGGAGATATGGATACGCAGTATTTT. The complete variable domain, with remaining parts taken from reference TRBV25-1 and TRBJ2-3, reads EADIYQTPRYLVIGTGKKITLECSQTMGHDKMYWYQQDPGMELHLIHYSYGVNSTEKGDLSSESTVSRIRTEHFPLTLESARPSHTSQYLCASSGLAGDMDTQYFGPGTRLTVL.

This clonotype was recorded at least ten times. This rearrangement joins TRBV5-1 to TRBJ1-2; tentatively, D is TRBD1 (6 bases). V was pared by 3 bases and J by 4 bases, with 16 bases between. Germline V CDR1 and CDR2: SGHRS, YFSETQ. The CDR3 has 15 residues. The CDR3 DNA reads as TGCGCCAGCAGCTCCGAGGCGACAGGAATCTATGGCTACACCTTC. Encoded protein: CASSSEATGIYGYTF.

This chain joins TRBV20-1 and TRBJ2-5; D possibly corresponds to TRBD2 (5 bases). The CDR3 contains 11 residues. V was clipped by 2 bases and J by 9 bases, with 10 bases between them. Per the germline V gene, CDR1 is DFQATT and CDR2 is SNEGSKA (reference sequence). The CDR3 spells CSARRTGAQYF. The CDR3 region has the DNA TGCAGTGCTAGAAGGACTGGAGCCCAGTACTTC.

The chain recombines TRBV9 with TRBJ2-5; tentative D call: TRBD1 (6 bases). V lost 3 bases to trimming and J lost 2 bases, with 17 bases between them. CDR1 and CDR2 (germline): SGDLS, YYNGEE. The length of the CDR3 is 16 residues. CDR3 protein: CASSEGVIVEQETQYF. The CDR3 nucleotides read TGTGCCAGCAGCGAGGGGGTGATAGTGGAGCAAGAGACCCAGTACTTC.

In this sample, this clonotype turned up a few times. The gene calls are TRBV20-1 and TRBJ1-2; 10 bases align to TRBD1. J was trimmed by 9 bases and V by 8 bases; bases with no gene match: 12. CDR3 length equals 13 residues. Germline CDR1 and CDR2: DFQATT and SNEGSKA (reference sequence). The CDR3 nucleotides read TGCAGTACCTCACCGGGACAGGGGCTTCGCTACACCTTC. As protein: CSTSPGQGLRYTF.

This clonotype was detected only a few times. The chain couples TRBV5-1 to TRBJ2-1; 13 positions match TRBD2. This CDR3 contains 18 residues. Germline V lookup: CDR1 SGHRS, CDR2 YFSETQ. With 4 bases clipped from V and 7 bases from J, the junction kept 14 bases outside the gene matches. DNA for the CDR3: TGCGCCAGCAGCCCAACCGGGACTAGCGGGATGTGGTTAAATGAGCAGTTCTTC. As protein: CASSPTGTSGMWLNEQFF.